This passage covers 30 T cell receptor beta chains from one sample sequenced in a study of T cells in Graves' hyperthyroidism and ophthalmopathy. RNA transcripts yielded amplified TCR beta CDR3 regions. An initial round of RT-PCR targeting the TCR CDR3 relied on the HTBI primer set. TCRdb re-called the multiplex PCR reads with MiXCR, one entry per CDR3 protein. The data hold approximately 590,000 distinct CDR3 sequences, with around 14% observed a single time. Sequencing was done on a sample of blood. The receptors originated from a woman aged 25-40 years with Graves' hyperthyroidism.

The gene calls are TRBV4-3 and TRBJ1-2; D gene unclear. The CDR3 spans 13 residues. Trimming stripped 1 base from V and 5 bases from J, with 8 bases between. Per germline, CDR1 LGHNA and CDR2 YSLEER. The CDR3 here is CASSQVLAYGYTF. As DNA, the CDR3 is TGCGCCAGCAGCCAAGTTTTAGCGTATGGCTACACCTTC.

This clonotype appeared many times. The chain uses TRBV7-9 and TRBJ2-7, with 8 bases lining up with TRBD1. CDR3 size: 14 residues. Looked up from germline, CDR1 is SEHNR and CDR2 is FQNEAQ (reference sequence). V trimming: 0 bases; J trimming: 3 bases; junction bases outside the gene matches: 1. The CDR3 sequence: CASSLATGGYEQYF. The CDR3 nucleotides read TGTGCCAGCAGCTTAGCTACAGGGGGCTACGAGCAGTACTTC.

To note about this clonotype: Being one base from a much bigger clone, this may be a read error. The genes are TRBV7-9 and TRBJ1-1; D not resolved. V was pared by 10 bases and J by 0 bases, with 12 bases between. The CDR3 covers 13 residues. CDR1 and CDR2 (germline): SEHNR, FQNEAQ (reference sequence). The CDR3 nucleotides are TGTGCCACCCCGCCCCTTCTGAACACTGAAGCTTTCTTT. This sequence encodes CATPPLLNTEAFF.

This clonotype has at least ten counts. The rearrangement links TRBV29-1 to TRBJ1-2, with D uncertain. The CDR3 covers 13 residues. V was pared by 3 bases and J by 3 bases, with 11 bases between. CDR1 is SQVTM and CDR2 is ANQGSEA in the germline V gene. CDR3 DNA: TGCAGCGTTGAGGGCGAGGGAGACTATGGCTACACCTTC. It encodes CSVEGEGDYGYTF.

The sample holds a few counts of this clonotype. The rearrangement uses TRBV5-4 and TRBJ2-5, with 15 bases identical to TRBD2. The CDR3 is made up of 16 amino acids. Germline V gene sequence: CDR1 SGHNT, CDR2 YYREEE (reference sequence). J gave up 5 bases and V 4 bases, and 6 bases lay outside the gene matches. The CDR3 loop reads CASSPGTSGRWETQYF. The CDR3 region has the DNA TGTGCCAGCAGCCCCGGGACTAGCGGGAGGTGGGAGACCCAGTACTTC.

This clonotype has ten or more counts. The J gene is TRBJ2-1, the V gene TRBV27; TRBD2 is a possible D gene (6 bases). CDR3 size: 14 residues. CDR1 and CDR2 (germline): MNHEY, SMNVEV (reference sequence). The V end was cut by 4 bases, the J end by 12 bases, with 19 bases between. The CDR3 bases are TGTGCCAGCAGTTCCAGACTAGAAAATAAGGCGCAGTTCTTC. This translates into CASSSRLENKAQFF.

The sample holds many counts of this clonotype. V usage is TRBV5-1 and J usage is TRBJ2-3, with D maybe TRBD1 (6 bases). The CDR3 spans 13 residues. Trimming took off 7 bases at V and 6 bases at J, with 15 bases between the two ends. Looked up from germline, CDR1 is SGHRS and CDR2 is YFSETQ. The CDR3 sequence: CASHRQDRDTQYF. The DNA for the CDR3 is TGCGCCAGCCATAGACAGGATCGGGATACGCAGTATTTT.

This clonotype was seen a handful of times. This chain joins TRBV24-1 and TRBJ1-2, with 8 bases fitting TRBD1. J was trimmed by 8 bases and V by 10 bases; bases with no gene match: 5. CDR1 is KGHDR, CDR2 SFDVKD, per germline. The CDR3 is made up of 11 amino acids. CDR3 sequence: CATDRVCGYTF. The CDR3 bases are TGTGCCACGGACAGGGTGTGCGGCTACACCTTC.

J is TRBJ2-2 and V is TRBV5-1; D possibly uses TRBD1 or TRBD2 (5 bases each). Germline V gene data show CDR1 as SGHRS and CDR2 as YFSETQ. With 4 bases removed from V and 7 bases from J, the gap between germline ends came to 14 bases. This CDR3 is 14 amino acids long. In DNA form, the CDR3 reads TGCGCCAGCAGCGCCTTTGATGGGGGCGGGGAGCTGTTTTTT. Amino acids: CASSAFDGGGELFF.

The table lists this clonotype with a few counts. An end of the junction differs from the germline gene, which may be a read error. The V call is TRBV7-3, the J call TRBJ2-3; the D gene is possibly TRBD2 (7 bases). CDR3 length: 16 residues. Germline CDR1 reads SGHTA; CDR2 reads FQGTGA. The CDR3 spells CASSLTGGAGTDTQYF. For the CDR3, the DNA is TGTGCCAGCAGCCTAACGGGGGGCGCAGGGACAGATACGCAGTATTTT.

The gene calls are TRBV9 and TRBJ1-2; no reliable D call. V was clipped by 0 bases and J by 7 bases, with 7 bases between them. The CDR3 contains 12 residues. Germline V gene sequence: CDR1 SGDLS, CDR2 YYNGEE. In DNA form, the CDR3 reads TGTGCCAGCAGCGTAGGTTTTTCTGGCTACACCTTC. As protein: CASSVGFSGYTF.

This clonotype has at least ten counts. The chain joins TRBV2 to TRBJ2-1; D tentatively reads TRBD1 or TRBD2 (6 bases each). The V gene's germline CDR1 is SNHLY and CDR2 FYNNEI. The CDR3 spans 17 residues. V was clipped by 5 bases and J by 4 bases, with 21 bases between them. The DNA for the CDR3 is TGTGCCAGCAGTTCCTGGGGGGCGGGCTCGATGTACAATGAGCAGTTCTTC. Its protein product is CASSSWGAGSMYNEQFF.

This clonotype was found many times. The chain is built from TRBV11-2 and TRBJ1-4; TRBD1 might be the D (5 bases). The CDR3 has 15 amino acids. The V end was cut by 0 bases, the J end by 5 bases, with 10 bases between. Germline V gene lookup returns CDR1 SGHAT and CDR2 FQNNGV. The CDR3 sequence: CASSLDWGKNEKLFF. Written as DNA, the CDR3 is TGTGCCAGCAGCTTAGATTGGGGGAAAAATGAAAAACTGTTTTTT.

This clonotype was seen many times. The V gene is TRBV7-2, the J gene TRBJ2-5, with D perhaps TRBD1 or TRBD2 (6 bases each). CDR3 length: 15 residues. Germline CDR1 SGHTA, CDR2 FQGNSA. With 2 bases removed from V and 5 bases from J, the gap between germline ends came to 15 bases. The CDR3: CASSLSGAQLETQYF. The DNA for the CDR3 is TGTGCCAGCAGCTTATCGGGGGCGCAGCTGGAGACCCAGTACTTC.

The rearrangement links TRBV30 to TRBJ2-5; the match to TRBD1 covers 9 bases. V lost 3 bases to trimming and J lost 3 bases; unmatched junction nucleotides: 11. The CDR3 has 16 residues. Germline V gene sequence: CDR1 GTSNPN, CDR2 SVGIG (reference sequence). The CDR3 DNA follows: TGTGCCTGGAGCTTGCTAATTGGGACAGGGAAAGAGACCCAGTACTTC. Protein product: CAWSLLIGTGKETQYF. The entire variable domain, with the rest obtained from reference TRBV30 and TRBJ2-5, is as follows: SQTIHQWPATLVQPVGSPLSLECTVEGTSNPNLYWYRQAAGRGLQLLFYSVGIGQISSEVPQNLSASRPQDRQFILSSKKLLLSDSGFYLCAWSLLIGTGKETQYFGPGTRLLVL.

The chain couples TRBV6-2 or TRBV6-3 to TRBJ1-2; no clear D gene. CDR3 length: 15 amino acids. V gave up 2 bases and J gave up 0 bases, with 10 bases separating them. Germline V gene lookup returns CDR1 MNHEY and CDR2 SVGEGT. CDR3: CASSYSTDTNYGYTF. The CDR3 DNA follows: TGTGCCAGCAGTTACAGTACAGATACTAACTATGGCTACACCTTC.

This clonotype has a count of ten or more. V is TRBV30 and J is TRBJ2-2; 7 positions match TRBD1. J gave up 7 bases and V 4 bases, and 9 bases lay outside the gene matches. The CDR3 is 14 residues long. Germline V lookup: CDR1 GTSNPN, CDR2 SVGIG (reference sequence). CDR3 coding DNA: TGTGCCTGGATCCGGGACAGTAGGAACGGGGAGCTGTTTTTT. This translates into CAWIRDSRNGELFF.

This clonotype was counted only a few times. This rearrangement joins TRBV6-1 to TRBJ1-6; D is possibly TRBD1 (6 bases). The CDR3 length is 14 residues. Trimming removed 7 bases from V and 4 bases from J, with 11 bases in between. Germline V gene data show CDR1 as MNHNS and CDR2 as SASEGT. DNA of the CDR3: TGTGCCAGCACCCGGACAGCGTATAATTCACCCCTCCACTTT. It encodes CASTRTAYNSPLHF.

This clonotype has a handful of counts. The chain combines TRBV10-2 with TRBJ2-2, with 11 bases aligning to TRBD2. The length of the CDR3 is 18 residues. V lost 8 bases, J lost 7 bases, and 18 bases stayed unmatched. Germline V CDR1 and CDR2: WSHSY, SAAADI. The DNA for the CDR3 is TGCGCCAGCTTAAGAGGGTTAACTAGCGGGAGATGGGGCGGGGAGCTGTTTTTT. This gives the protein CASLRGLTSGRWGGELFF.

This chain uses TRBV10-3 with TRBJ1-1; D gene unclear. V was shortened by 7 bases and J by 2 bases, with 11 bases between the two germline ends. The CDR3 is 13 residues long. Germline-derived CDR1 and CDR2 are ENHRY and SYGVKD. This CDR3 reads CAITSERNTEAFF. The CDR3 DNA reads as TGTGCCATCACTTCCGAGCGAAACACTGAAGCTTTCTTT.

The chain links TRBV15 to TRBJ2-1; 7 bases fit TRBD1. V was clipped by 5 bases and J by 6 bases; unmatched bases: 10. From germline, CDR1 is LNHNV and CDR2 YYDKDF (reference sequence). The CDR3 length is 15 residues. The CDR3 bases are TGTGCCACCAGCCAATCACTGACAGGGCGCAATGAGCAGTTCTTC. Translated, it gives CATSQSLTGRNEQFF.

This clonotype was detected many times. The chain employs TRBV28 and TRBJ2-1; 11 bases fit TRBD2. The CDR3 spans 16 residues. The V gene's germline CDR1 is MDHEN and CDR2 SYDVKM. Germline trimming cut 5 bases from V and 5 bases from J; bases unmatched to any gene: 8. CDR3 bases: TGTGCCAGCAGTACGGCAGGACTAGCGGGTAACAATGAGCAGTTCTTC. Protein: CASSTAGLAGNNEQFF.

Many counts were recorded for this clonotype. This chain uses TRBV20-1 with TRBJ1-5; D is unclear. Germline V gives CDR1 DFQATT, CDR2 SNEGSKA (reference sequence). V gave up 2 bases and J gave up 0 bases, with 5 bases separating them. The CDR3 contains 13 residues. CDR3: CSARFRSNQPQHF. CDR3 DNA: TGCAGTGCTAGATTCCGTAGCAATCAGCCCCAGCATTTT.

This clonotype was picked up a small number of times. The rearrangement joins TRBV6-1 to TRBJ1-2; D is ambiguous. This CDR3 has 15 residues. CDR1 is MNHNS and CDR2 is SASEGT in the germline V gene. Trimming removed 5 bases from V and 3 bases from J, with 16 bases in between. The CDR3: CASSQPGAAHYGYTF. CDR3 DNA sequence: TGTGCCAGCAGTCAACCGGGTGCAGCACACTATGGCTACACCTTC.

The chain couples TRBV6-1 to TRBJ2-5, with TRBD2 identical over 7 bases. CDR1 and CDR2 (germline): MNHNS, SASEGT. This CDR3 has 15 amino acids. J gave up 2 bases and V 4 bases, and 7 bases lay outside the gene matches. CDR3 protein: CASSGARGVQETQYF. The DNA of the CDR3 is TGTGCCAGCAGTGGAGCACGGGGGGTACAAGAGACCCAGTACTTC.

V usage is TRBV4-2 and J usage is TRBJ2-2, with D perhaps given as TRBD1 or TRBD2 (5 bases each). Looked up from germline, CDR1 is LGHNA and CDR2 is YNFKEQ. Trimming shortened V by 4 bases and J by 2 bases, and 17 bases separated the two germline ends. The CDR3 is 17 amino acids. The CDR3, as DNA: TGTGCCAGCAGCCCCACAACCCCGGGGCGAAACACCGGGGAGCTGTTTTTT. This sequence encodes CASSPTTPGRNTGELFF.

This clonotype was observed at least ten times. The chain carries TRBV5-6 and TRBJ2-7; 9 nucleotides line up with TRBD2. The germline V gene encodes CDR1 SGHDT and CDR2 YYEEEE. CDR3 length: 12 amino acids. The V and J ends lost 5 bases and 6 bases, in that order; junction bases with no gene match: 3. CDR3 loop: CASRLAGGEQYF. The CDR3 region has the DNA TGTGCCAGCAGACTAGCGGGTGGCGAGCAGTACTTC.

This clonotype has a handful of counts. The chain joins TRBV20-1 to TRBJ2-5; D is unclear. The CDR3 has 12 amino acids. Germline assignment: CDR1 DFQATT and CDR2 SNEGSKA (reference sequence). V lost 2 bases, J lost 5 bases, and 9 bases lay in between. The CDR3 bases are TGCAGTGCTAGACTCACCGCGGAGACCCAGTACTTC. Translation: CSARLTAETQYF.

This sequence joins TRBV28 and TRBJ1-1; D gene unclear. The V gene lost 6 bases and the J gene lost 3 bases, with 14 bases spanning the gap. This CDR3 contains 14 residues. Germline CDR1 and CDR2: MDHEN and SYDVKM. CDR3: CASSTQAHDTEAFF. CDR3 coding DNA: TGTGCCAGCAGCACTCAGGCGCATGACACTGAAGCTTTCTTT. The variable domain in full, with the rest retrieved from reference TRBV28 and TRBJ1-1, is DVKVTQSSRYLVKRTGEKVFLECVQDMDHENMFWYRQDPGLGLRLIYFSYDVKMKEKGDIPEGYSVSREKKERFSLILESASTNQTSMYLCASSTQAHDTEAFFGQGTRLTVV.

The gene calls are TRBV2 and TRBJ2-2; no reliable D call. Looked up from germline, CDR1 is SNHLY and CDR2 is FYNNEI. This CDR3 has 14 residues. With 2 bases removed from V and 5 bases from J, the gap between germline ends came to 9 bases. In nucleotides, the CDR3 is TGTGCCAGCAGTGAATATAGGCAAACCGGGGAGCTGTTTTTT. Its protein product is CASSEYRQTGELFF.